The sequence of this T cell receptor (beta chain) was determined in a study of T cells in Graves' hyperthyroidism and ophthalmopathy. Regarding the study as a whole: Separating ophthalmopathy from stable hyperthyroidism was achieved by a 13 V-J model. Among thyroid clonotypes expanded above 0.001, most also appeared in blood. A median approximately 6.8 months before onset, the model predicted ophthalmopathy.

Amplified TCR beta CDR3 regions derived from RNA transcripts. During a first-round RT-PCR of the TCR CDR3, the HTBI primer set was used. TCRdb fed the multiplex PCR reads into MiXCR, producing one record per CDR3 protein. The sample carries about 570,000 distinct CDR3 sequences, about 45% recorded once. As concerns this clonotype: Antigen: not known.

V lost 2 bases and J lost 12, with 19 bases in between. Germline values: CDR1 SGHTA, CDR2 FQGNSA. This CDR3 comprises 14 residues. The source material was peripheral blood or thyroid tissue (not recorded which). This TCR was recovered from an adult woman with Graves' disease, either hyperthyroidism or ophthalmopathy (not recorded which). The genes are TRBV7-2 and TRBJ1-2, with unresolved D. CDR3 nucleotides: TGTGCCAGCAGCTTAAGGCGATATCGCTCTGGAAACACCTTC. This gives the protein CASSLRRYRSGNTF.